This entry lists 26 T cell receptor beta chains sequenced from one sample in a study of cytomegalovirus exposure and HLA in healthy donors. Vbeta (60) and Jbeta (13) primers were used in the PCR. The data were produced by immunoSEQ multiplex PCR, yet TCRdb's version contains in-frame clones alone and is incomplete. The table has around 130,000 clones, around 73% seen once; the top ten hold around 1.2%. The source material was PBMCs. Receptors originate from a man aged 45-60 years in good health and CMV-seronegative.

V and J are TRBV5-4 and TRBJ2-1; 7 nucleotides match TRBD2. Germline CDR1 and CDR2: SGHNT and YYREEE (reference sequence). This CDR3 is built from 13 residues. The J segment lost 7 bases and the V segment lost 5 bases, leaving 6 bases of the junction unmatched. CDR3 in amino acids: CASRAGMGNEQFF. Written as DNA, the CDR3 is TGTGCCAGCAGAGCGGGAATGGGAAATGAGCAGTTCTTC.

Only a few counts were recorded for this clone. This sequence joins TRBV5-4 and TRBJ2-1, with 9 positions matching TRBD2. The CDR3 spans 16 residues. The V gene's germline CDR1 is SGHNT and CDR2 YYREEE (reference sequence). After removal of 2 bases from V and 6 bases from J, the junction contained 9 bases not matched to a gene. The CDR3 here is CASSFPGAGGSNEQFF. The CDR3 nucleotides are TGTGCCAGCAGCTTCCCGGGGGCGGGAGGGAGCAATGAGCAGTTCTTC.

The chain joins TRBV29-1 to TRBJ2-1, with D maybe TRBD1 (5 bases). The V gene lost 4 bases and the J gene lost 2 bases, with 18 bases spanning the gap. The CDR3 consists of 16 residues. CDR1 SQVTM and CDR2 ANQGSEA come from the germline V gene. CDR3: CSVGGLVESPYNEQFF. The CDR3, as DNA: TGCAGCGTTGGGGGCCTCGTGGAGTCCCCCTACAATGAGCAGTTCTTC.

This clone was seen only a few times. The chain employs TRBV18 and TRBJ1-1; weak D call: TRBD1 (5 bases). This CDR3 is 14 amino acids long. Germline CDR1 and CDR2: KGHSH and LQKENI. V lost 3 bases and J lost 1, with 9 bases in between. The CDR3 DNA sequence: TGTGCCAGCTCACCCCGACAGACGAACACTGAAGCTTTCTTT. This gives the protein CASSPRQTNTEAFF.

This chain connects TRBV20-1 to TRBJ2-1, with 7 nucleotides matching TRBD2. The germline V gene encodes CDR1 DFQATT and CDR2 SNEGSKA (reference sequence). This CDR3 spans 11 amino acids. The V segment lost 4 bases and the J segment 9 bases; nucleotides outside the gene matches: 3. CDR3 sequence reads: CSATGGREQFF. CDR3 bases: TGCAGTGCTACGGGGGGTCGTGAGCAGTTCTTC.

The V call is TRBV6-1, the J call TRBJ2-5; tentatively, D is TRBD2 (5 bases). Germline CDR1 is MNHNS and CDR2 is SASEGT. CDR3 size: 14 residues. The V gene lost 6 bases and the J gene lost 2 bases, with 13 bases spanning the gap. This CDR3 reads CASSWQWEQETQYF. CDR3 nucleotides: TGTGCCAGCAGCTGGCAGTGGGAGCAAGAGACCCAGTACTTC.

Written as DNA, the CDR3 is TGCAGCGCCGTCCGGGGGAGCGGAAGCGACACCGGGGAGCTGTTTTTT. Translation: CSAVRGSGSDTGELFF. This chain links TRBV29-1 with TRBJ2-2; possible D gene TRBD2, 6 bases. Trimming left V 7 bases short and J 3 bases short, with 21 bases between. The germline gives CDR1 SQVTM, CDR2 ANQGSEA. The CDR3 runs 16 residues.

The chain is built from TRBV27 and TRBJ1-1, with D uncertain. The CDR3 runs to 15 residues. The germline V gene has CDR1 MNHEY and CDR2 SMNVEV (reference sequence). V was trimmed by 0 bases and J by 4 bases, leaving 12 bases between them. The CDR3 is CASSLSSVRGTEAFF. CDR3 bases: TGTGCCAGCAGTTTATCATCAGTTCGGGGCACTGAAGCTTTCTTT.

This clone was detected only once. The V call is TRBV28, the J call TRBJ2-1, with D tentatively TRBD1 (6 bases). Trimming pared 5 bases from V and 1 base from J, leaving 12 bases between. This CDR3 is built from 15 residues. From germline, CDR1 is MDHEN and CDR2 SYDVKM. DNA for the CDR3: TGTGCCAGCAGTCAATTAGGGGGTTCCTACAATGAGCAGTTCTTC. It yields the protein CASSQLGGSYNEQFF. Looking up the rest from reference TRBV28 and TRBJ2-1 gives the full variable domain: DVKVTQSSRYLVKRTGEKVFLECVQDMDHENMFWYRQDPGLGLRLIYFSYDVKMKEKGDIPEGYSVSREKKERFSLILESASTNQTSMYLCASSQLGGSYNEQFFGPGTRLTVL.

The chain has TRBV28 and TRBJ1-5; D is possibly TRBD1 (5 bases). The CDR3 extends over 18 amino acids. Deletions cut 7 bases from V and 1 base from J, with 23 bases between. From germline, CDR1 is MDHEN and CDR2 SYDVKM. DNA of the CDR3: TGTGCCAGCACTTCCGTACTCGGGGGATGGAGCAGCAATCAGCCCCAGCATTTT. Its protein is CASTSVLGGWSSNQPQHF.

V gene TRBV10-1 combines with J gene TRBJ2-7; TRBD1 matches at 9 bases. Unmatched junction bases numbered 5, after V lost 0 bases and J lost 5 bases. There are 15 residues in the CDR3. Germline values: CDR1 WNHNN, CDR2 SYGVQD (reference sequence). Here the CDR3 DNA reads TGCGCCAGCAGTGAGTCGGGGACAGGGTATAACGAGCAGTACTTC. It specifies CASSESGTGYNEQYF.

V and J are TRBV18 and TRBJ1-4; no clear D gene. CDR1 KGHSH and CDR2 LQKENI come from the germline V gene. Trimming took off 3 bases at V and 4 bases at J, with 9 bases between the two ends. The CDR3 runs 14 residues. CDR3 region: CASSPFSDNEKLFF. Written as DNA, the CDR3 is TGTGCCAGCTCACCGTTCAGCGATAATGAAAAACTGTTTTTT.

This clone was detected only once. The CDR3: CASSLGLNREQYF. In nucleotides, the CDR3 is TGTGCCAGCAGCTTAGGCCTAAATCGGGAGCAGTACTTC. V usage is TRBV7-9 and J usage is TRBJ2-7; D ambiguous. The CDR3 consists of 13 residues. The germline V and J ends were trimmed by 1 base and 7 bases, with 11 bases remaining between them. Germline V gene data show CDR1 as SEHNR and CDR2 as FQNEAQ (reference sequence).

This sequence joins TRBV7-2 and TRBJ2-2, with D perhaps TRBD2 (5 bases). The V gene lost 1 base and the J gene lost 3 bases, with 9 bases spanning the gap. There are 15 residues in the CDR3. CDR1 is SGHTA, CDR2 FQGNSA, per germline. The CDR3 protein is CASSLDASHTGELFF. The CDR3 DNA reads as TGTGCCAGCAGCTTAGATGCTAGCCACACCGGGGAGCTGTTTTTT. The whole variable domain, remainder taken from reference TRBV7-2 and TRBJ2-2, is GAGVSQSPSNKVTEKGKDVELRCDPISGHTALYWYRQSLGQGLEFLIYFQGNSAPDKSGLPSDRFSAERTGGSVSTLTIQRTQQEDSAVYLCASSLDASHTGELFFGEGSRLTVL.

This clone came up once. The V call is TRBV29-1, the J call TRBJ2-3; the match to TRBD2 covers 7 bases. Germline V lookup: CDR1 SQVTM, CDR2 ANQGSEA. CDR3 length: 13 residues. Trimming at V came to 8 bases and at J to 0 bases, leaving 5 bases not matched to a gene. CDR3 nucleotide sequence: TGCAGCACAAGCGGGGACAGCACAGATACGCAGTATTTT. Its protein is CSTSGDSTDTQYF.

This chain joins TRBV5-8 and TRBJ1-5, with TRBD1 matching 9 bases. This CDR3 has 14 amino acids. The V gene end was trimmed by 4 bases and the J gene end by 5 bases; junction bases not matched to a gene: 4. The V gene's germline CDR1 is SGHTS and CDR2 YDEGEE. The CDR3 DNA is TGTGCCAGCAGCGCCACAGGGGGCGATCAGCCCCAGCATTTT. Translation gives CASSATGGDQPQHF.

This clone has only a few counts. The V gene is TRBV7-2, the J gene TRBJ1-3, with D maybe TRBD1 (5 bases). The CDR3 loop spans 14 amino acids. V was pared by 7 bases and J by 4 bases, with 14 bases between. Looked up from germline, CDR1 is SGHTA and CDR2 is FQGNSA. The CDR3 bases are TGTGCCAGCACTCCCGGGGGGACCGGAAACACCATATATTTT. Residues: CASTPGGTGNTIYF.

The rearrangement uses TRBV28 and TRBJ1-1, with D hard to call. Germline CDR1 and CDR2: MDHEN and SYDVKM. V lost 3 bases to trimming and J lost 1 base, with 12 bases between them. CDR3 size: 15 residues. CDR3 in DNA: TGTGCCAGCAGTTTCTCAGTGGCGGCGAACACTGAAGCTTTCTTT. It is translated as CASSFSVAANTEAFF. Looking up the rest from reference TRBV28 and TRBJ1-1 gives the full variable domain: DVKVTQSSRYLVKRTGEKVFLECVQDMDHENMFWYRQDPGLGLRLIYFSYDVKMKEKGDIPEGYSVSREKKERFSLILESASTNQTSMYLCASSFSVAANTEAFFGQGTRLTVV.

The genes are TRBV25-1 and TRBJ2-7; TRBD1 aligns across 7 bases. CDR3 length: 16 amino acids. Germline assignment: CDR1 MGHDK and CDR2 SYGVNS. With V trimmed by 4 bases and J by 0 bases, 9 bases remained unmatched. As DNA, the CDR3 is TGTGCCAGCAGTGCCCGACAGGGCAAGGGCTCCTACGAGCAGTACTTC. Translating gives CASSARQGKGSYEQYF.

This clone was observed a single time. DNA for the CDR3: TGTGCCAGCAGCGAAGGGAAGGGAGTGTCCGGGGAGCTGTTTTTT. Translating it yields CASSEGKGVSGELFF. V usage is TRBV5-8 and J usage is TRBJ2-2, with D maybe TRBD2 (5 bases). This CDR3 spans 15 amino acids. V was trimmed by 4 bases and J by 6 bases, leaving 16 bases between them. Per germline, CDR1 SGHTS and CDR2 YDEGEE. The variable domain in full, with the rest retrieved from reference TRBV5-8 and TRBJ2-2, is EAGVTQSPTHLIKTRGQQATLRCSPISGHTSVYWYQQALGLGLQFLLWYDEGEERNRGNFPPRFSGRQFPNYSSELNVNALELEDSALYLCASSEGKGVSGELFFGEGSRLTVL.

V and J are TRBV6-1 and TRBJ2-5, with 12 bases matching TRBD2. The CDR3 has 16 residues. V was pared by 5 bases and J by 1 base, with 5 bases of the junction left unmatched. CDR1 and CDR2 from the germline V gene are MNHNS and SASEGT. The CDR3 is CASSQGLAGPQETQYF. DNA for the CDR3: TGTGCCAGCAGTCAAGGACTAGCGGGGCCCCAAGAGACCCAGTACTTC.

This sequence joins TRBV28 and TRBJ2-7; 9 bases fit TRBD1. V shed 7 bases and J 3 bases; nucleotides not matched to a gene: 4. Germline assignment: CDR1 MDHEN and CDR2 SYDVKM. This CDR3 comprises 13 residues. Here the CDR3 DNA reads TGTGCCAGCACCCGACAGGGGGTCTACGAGCAGTACTTC. Translated, it gives CASTRQGVYEQYF. Using reference TRBV28 and TRBJ2-7 for the parts outside the CDR3, the full variable domain is DVKVTQSSRYLVKRTGEKVFLECVQDMDHENMFWYRQDPGLGLRLIYFSYDVKMKEKGDIPEGYSVSREKKERFSLILESASTNQTSMYLCASTRQGVYEQYFGPGTRLTVT.

A few counts support this clone. The chain has TRBV15 and TRBJ2-7; possibly TRBD1 for D (5 bases). V gave up 5 bases and J gave up 3 bases, with 20 bases separating them. Germline CDR1 is LNHNV and CDR2 is YYDKDF (reference sequence). The CDR3 is made up of 16 amino acids. The CDR3 region has the DNA TGTGCCACCAGCCCTCGTTTGGGCAGGGTAGGCTACGAGCAGTACTTC. Amino acid sequence: CATSPRLGRVGYEQYF.

This chain connects TRBV2 to TRBJ2-2; D may be TRBD2 (5 bases). In germline, CDR1 is SNHLY, CDR2 FYNNEI. Trimming stripped 8 bases from V and 6 bases from J, with 10 bases between. This CDR3 has 12 amino acids. The CDR3 loop reads CASRVGAGELFF. The CDR3 DNA follows: TGTGCCAGCCGGGTGGGAGCCGGGGAGCTGTTTTTT.

This chain connects TRBV4-1 to TRBJ1-4; TRBD1 might be the D (6 bases). CDR1 MGHRA and CDR2 YSYEKL come from the germline V gene. V was pared by 0 bases and J by 7 bases, with 12 bases between. The CDR3 totals 15 residues. Written as DNA, the CDR3 is TGCGCCAGCAGCCAAGATACAGGGTGGGGTGAAAAACTGTTTTTT. Amino acids: CASSQDTGWGEKLFF.

This clone has only a few counts. This chain joins TRBV6-5 and TRBJ2-7; D is uncertain. The length of the CDR3 is 14 residues. In germline, CDR1 is MNHEY, CDR2 SVGAGI. Trimming cost V 6 bases and J 2 bases, with 14 bases left between them. This chain's CDR3 is CASSRLPPTYEQYF. The CDR3 coding sequence is TGTGCCAGCAGCCGACTGCCGCCCACCTACGAGCAGTACTTC.